Below, 32 T cell receptor beta chains from the same sample are listed, as sequenced in a study of Graves' ophthalmopathy and Graves' hyperthyroidism. Amplification of TCR beta CDR3 regions used RNA transcripts. After a first-round RT-PCR with HTBI primers, a second-round multiplex PCR was run. MiXCR, run by TCRdb on the multiplex PCR reads, gives a single entry per CDR3 protein. The table records 150,000 to 200,000 distinct CDR3 sequences, 35% to 45% of them present only once. The sample consisted of peripheral blood. These receptors originate from a man younger than 45 with Graves' ophthalmopathy.

The chain combines TRBV27 with TRBJ2-5; D is unresolved. V lost 6 bases and J 5 bases, leaving 13 bases between the germline ends. The CDR3 length is 13 residues. The germline V gene encodes CDR1 MNHEY and CDR2 SMNVEV (reference sequence). The CDR3 region is CASSPTPSETQYF. The DNA for the CDR3 is TGTGCCAGCAGCCCTACCCCGTCGGAGACCCAGTACTTC.

This clonotype occurred many times. The J gene is TRBJ2-2, the V gene TRBV20-1; 13 bases map to TRBD2. The CDR3 loop spans 14 amino acids. From germline, CDR1 is DFQATT and CDR2 SNEGSKA (reference sequence). Trimming removed 6 bases from V and 9 bases from J; junction bases left unmatched: 7. CDR3 region: CSAKGLAGEWELFF. In DNA form, the CDR3 reads TGCAGTGCGAAAGGACTAGCGGGAGAATGGGAGCTGTTTTTT.

This clonotype was observed at least ten times. The CDR3 protein is CASSYSSRGHQPQHF. CDR3 DNA: TGTGCCAGCAGTTACTCGTCACGGGGGCATCAGCCCCAGCATTTT. The V call is TRBV6-2 or TRBV6-3, the J call TRBJ1-5; a possible D gene is TRBD1 (6 bases). The V gene's germline CDR1 is MNHEY and CDR2 SVGEGT. V lost 0 bases to trimming and J lost 5 bases, with 11 bases between them. CDR3 length: 15 amino acids.

This clonotype was picked up many times. The chain has TRBV7-2 and TRBJ2-7; D perhaps matches TRBD1 (6 bases). This CDR3 is 14 amino acids long. The V end lost 2 bases, the J end lost 3 bases, and 11 bases lay between the germline ends. Germline values: CDR1 SGHTA, CDR2 FQGNSA. DNA of the CDR3: TGTGCCAGCAGCTTAACCGGGACATTCTACGAGCAGTACTTC. Its translation: CASSLTGTFYEQYF.

At least ten counts were recorded for this clonotype. The chain joins TRBV27 to TRBJ2-7, with 11 bases fitting TRBD2. Per the germline V gene, CDR1 is MNHEY and CDR2 is SMNVEV (reference sequence). The J segment lost 5 bases and the V segment lost 2 bases, leaving 11 bases of the junction unmatched. This CDR3 contains 17 residues. CDR3 DNA: TGTGCCAGCAGTTTAATCCTAGCGGGAGGCCTCGGCCACGAGCAGTACTTC. It specifies CASSLILAGGLGHEQYF.

This clonotype was counted at least ten times. The genes are TRBV2 and TRBJ1-1, with D uncertain. The germline V gene has CDR1 SNHLY and CDR2 FYNNEI. This CDR3 has 14 residues. Trimming took off 1 base at V and 5 bases at J, with 11 bases between the two ends. CDR3 DNA: TGTGCCAGCAGTGAAGGGACCGTTGGTACTGAAGCTTTCTTT. Its protein is CASSEGTVGTEAFF.

This clonotype showed up many times. The gene calls are TRBV19 and TRBJ1-2; D unresolved. CDR3 size: 13 residues. The germline V gene has CDR1 LNHDA and CDR2 SQIVND (reference sequence). The V gene lost 7 bases and the J gene lost 0 bases, with 9 bases spanning the gap. The CDR3 DNA reads TGTGCCAGTAACCACGATACTAACTATGGCTACACCTTC. It encodes CASNHDTNYGYTF.

This rearrangement joins TRBV7-6 to TRBJ2-7, with D maybe TRBD1 (6 bases). This CDR3 is 12 amino acids long. Per germline, CDR1 SGHVS and CDR2 FNYEAQ. V was clipped by 5 bases and J by 7 bases, with 12 bases between them. Here the CDR3 reads CASSPTGNEQYF. Here the CDR3 DNA reads TGTGCCAGCAGCCCAACAGGGAATGAGCAGTACTTC.

The V call is TRBV7-2, the J call TRBJ2-5; TRBD1 matches at 9 bases. Germline CDR1 and CDR2: SGHTA and FQGNSA. Trimming removed 2 bases from V and 3 bases from J; junction bases left unmatched: 7. This CDR3 contains 16 residues. The DNA for the CDR3 is TGTGCCAGCAGCTTATGGGACAGGGATGGTGAAGAGACCCAGTACTTC. This sequence encodes CASSLWDRDGEETQYF.

This clonotype came up many times. This rearrangement joins TRBV12-3 or TRBV12-4 to TRBJ1-2, with D perhaps TRBD1 (5 bases). The CDR3 extends over 12 amino acids. Trimming removed 8 bases from V and 3 bases from J, with 10 bases in between. This CDR3 is CASGDGYYGYTF. The DNA of the CDR3 is TGTGCCAGCGGGGACGGATACTATGGCTACACCTTC.

This chain connects TRBV30 to TRBJ1-1; D may be TRBD1 (6 bases). The CDR3 runs to 11 residues. V gave up 2 bases and J gave up 5 bases, with 6 bases separating them. Germline V CDR1 and CDR2: GTSNPN, SVGIG (reference sequence). The CDR3, as DNA: TGTGCCTGGAGTAGGGGGACTGAAGCTTTCTTT. It is translated as CAWSRGTEAFF. Full variable domain (missing parts from reference TRBV30 and TRBJ1-1): SQTIHQWPATLVQPVGSPLSLECTVEGTSNPNLYWYRQAAGRGLQLLFYSVGIGQISSEVPQNLSASRPQDRQFILSSKKLLLSDSGFYLCAWSRGTEAFFGQGTRLTVV.

This clonotype appeared many times. The chain recombines TRBV7-8 with TRBJ2-7; D is perhaps TRBD2 (5 bases). V lost 1 base, J lost 1 base, and 11 bases lay in between. The CDR3 consists of 15 residues. CDR1 and CDR2 from the germline V gene are SGHVS and FQNEAQ. The CDR3 DNA reads TGTGCCAGCAGCTTAGGCGAGGGTACTTCCTACGAGCAGTACTTC. It translates to CASSLGEGTSYEQYF. The variable domain in full, with the rest retrieved from reference TRBV7-8 and TRBJ2-7, is GAGVSQSPRYKVAKRGQDVALRCDPISGHVSLFWYQQALGQGPEFLTYFQNEAQLDKSGLPSDRFFAERPEGSVSTLKIQRTQQEDSAVYLCASSLGEGTSYEQYFGPGTRLTVT.

This clonotype was seen once. The chain couples TRBV28 to TRBJ2-5; TRBD2 matches at 9 bases. The CDR3 extends over 16 amino acids. J lost 5 bases, V lost 7 bases, and 14 bases had no gene match. Germline lookup yields CDR1 MDHEN and CDR2 SYDVKM. The DNA for the CDR3 is TGTGCCAGCACGAGGGCGGGGGGGCCATTTTCCGAGACCCAGTACTTC. Its protein is CASTRAGGPFSETQYF.

This clonotype was counted ten times or more. This chain links TRBV7-9 with TRBJ2-4, with TRBD1 matching over 7 bases. The length of the CDR3 is 16 residues. Per the germline V gene, CDR1 is SEHNR and CDR2 is FQNEAQ (reference sequence). V was clipped by 5 bases and J by 1 base; unmatched bases: 8. For the CDR3, the DNA is TGTGCCAGCAGCGATTACAGGGGTGAGGCCAAAAACATTCAGTACTTC. It encodes CASSDYRGEAKNIQYF.

This clonotype came up many times. This rearrangement joins TRBV28 to TRBJ2-7, with 7 positions matching TRBD2. From germline, CDR1 is MDHEN and CDR2 SYDVKM. The V and J ends lost 7 bases and 5 bases, in that order; junction bases with no gene match: 11. This CDR3 spans 14 amino acids. CDR3 amino acids: CASTGVGGRDEQYF. The CDR3 nucleotides are TGTGCCAGCACCGGAGTTGGGGGGAGGGACGAGCAGTACTTC.

The chain combines TRBV6-2 or TRBV6-3 with TRBJ2-7; 8 bases align to TRBD2. This CDR3 has 12 amino acids. With 7 bases clipped from V and 3 bases from J, the junction kept 2 bases outside the gene matches. Germline CDR1 and CDR2: MNHEY and SVGEGT. DNA of the CDR3: TGTGCCAGCAACAGCGGGAGCTACGAGCAGTACTTC. It codes for CASNSGSYEQYF.

This clonotype was seen ten or more times. The CDR3 protein is CASSFSGTRPGTEAFF. Here the CDR3 DNA reads TGTGCCAGCAGTTTTTCAGGGACGCGCCCTGGGACTGAAGCTTTCTTT. The chain uses TRBV28 and TRBJ1-1; the D gene is possibly TRBD1 (5 bases). Between the trimmed V and J ends, which lost 3 bases and 5 bases, there was a span of 19 bases. Looked up from germline, CDR1 is MDHEN and CDR2 is SYDVKM. The CDR3 covers 16 residues.

This clonotype was recorded many times. The V call is TRBV6-5, the J call TRBJ1-5; D ambiguous. V was clipped by 6 bases and J by 2 bases, with 11 bases between them. The CDR3 is 14 residues long. CDR1 is MNHEY and CDR2 is SVGAGI in the germline V gene. CDR3 loop: CASSPNGGNQPQHF. CDR3 nucleotide sequence: TGTGCCAGCAGCCCTAATGGGGGCAATCAGCCCCAGCATTTT.

The V gene is TRBV19, the J gene TRBJ1-1; D ambiguous. The CDR3 has 16 residues. From germline, CDR1 is LNHDA and CDR2 SQIVND (reference sequence). With 5 bases removed from V and 0 bases from J, the gap between germline ends came to 16 bases. The CDR3 protein is CASSPRTAGMNTEAFF. Here the CDR3 DNA reads TGTGCCAGTAGTCCCCGGACGGCTGGAATGAACACTGAAGCTTTCTTT.

This clonotype was seen once. This chain joins TRBV7-8 and TRBJ2-7, with D perhaps matching TRBD1 or TRBD2 (5 bases each). Matching the DNA end better, TRBJ2-5 makes the J call doubtful. Germline-derived CDR1 and CDR2 are SGHVS and FQNEAQ. This CDR3 has 14 residues. CDR3 nucleotides: TGTGCCAGCAGTTACGGAGGAACTGGGGGGACCCAGTACTTC. Translating gives CASSYGGTGGTQYF.

This clonotype was counted at least ten times. The chain joins TRBV12-3 or TRBV12-4 to TRBJ1-1, with D maybe TRBD1 (5 bases). The CDR3 contains 15 residues. V was pared by 6 bases and J by 2 bases, with 16 bases between. The CDR3: CASRQGSGGNTEAFF. CDR3 sequence (DNA): TGTGCCAGCAGACAAGGGAGTGGGGGAAACACTGAAGCTTTCTTT.

The CDR3 is CASSYSSRGVSPLHF. CDR3 DNA sequence: TGTGCCAGCAGTTACTCGTCCAGGGGAGTATCACCCCTCCACTTT. This rearrangement joins TRBV6-5 to TRBJ1-6; possibly TRBD1 for D (6 bases). V dropped 0 bases and J dropped 10 bases, with 13 bases sitting between them. Germline V gene lookup returns CDR1 MNHEY and CDR2 SVGAGI. This CDR3 is built from 15 residues.

This chain connects TRBV30 to TRBJ2-7, with D perhaps assigned TRBD1 or TRBD2 (5 bases each). The CDR3 sequence is 11 residues long. In germline, CDR1 is GTSNPN, CDR2 SVGIG (reference sequence). Trimming shortened V by 5 bases and J by 3 bases, and 8 bases separated the two germline ends. CDR3 residues: CAWGDHYEQYF. The CDR3, as DNA: TGTGCCTGGGGGGACCACTACGAGCAGTACTTC.

The chain recombines TRBV11-1 with TRBJ2-2; 8 nucleotides match TRBD1. In germline, CDR1 is SGHAT, CDR2 FQDESV (reference sequence). The CDR3 runs to 15 residues. With V trimmed by 5 bases and J by 5 bases, 7 bases remained unmatched. The chain's CDR3 is CASSPRDRSTGELFF. The CDR3 coding sequence is TGTGCCAGCAGCCCACGGGACAGGTCAACCGGGGAGCTGTTTTTT.

This clonotype was observed many times. This chain connects TRBV6-1 to TRBJ2-7; tentatively, D is TRBD2 (6 bases). V lost 1 base and J 4 bases, leaving 11 bases between the germline ends. Germline V CDR1 and CDR2: MNHNS, SASEGT. The CDR3 contains 14 residues. CDR3 in DNA: TGTGCCAGCAGTGAAGGGCTGAGCGGGTACGAGCAGTACTTC. Translated: CASSEGLSGYEQYF.

This clonotype was recorded many times. The chain employs TRBV9 and TRBJ2-5; D not certain. Germline V gene lookup returns CDR1 SGDLS and CDR2 YYNGEE. The CDR3 runs 14 residues. V gave up 3 bases and J gave up 2 bases, with 11 bases separating them. The CDR3 DNA sequence: TGTGCCAGCAGCGCGAAGGTACAGCAAGAGACCCAGTACTTC. It yields the protein CASSAKVQQETQYF.

This clonotype came up many times. The V gene is TRBV28, the J gene TRBJ2-4, with D unresolved. V dropped 3 bases and J dropped 3 bases, with 9 bases sitting between them. The germline V gene encodes CDR1 MDHEN and CDR2 SYDVKM. CDR3 length equals 14 residues. The CDR3 spells CASSFSRGKNIQYF. The CDR3 bases are TGTGCCAGCAGTTTCTCGAGAGGCAAAAACATTCAGTACTTC.

About this clonotype: The junction shows a germline mismatch at one end, possibly a read error. The rearrangement joins TRBV6-2 or TRBV6-3 to TRBJ1-1; TRBD1 aligns across 8 bases. The length of the CDR3 is 14 residues. In germline, CDR1 is MNHEY, CDR2 SVGEGT. CDR3 loop: CASSADREDTEALF. CDR3 DNA: TGTGCCAGCAGCGCGGACAGGGAGGACACTGAAGCTTTATTT.

This clonotype was recorded many times. The rearrangement links TRBV13 to TRBJ1-1, with D possibly TRBD1 on 5 matching bases. V was pared by 5 bases and J by 1 base, with 11 bases between. This CDR3 has 14 amino acids. Germline values: CDR1 PRHDT, CDR2 FYEKMQ (reference sequence). The CDR3 here is CASSNTDKNTEAFF. CDR3 coding DNA: TGTGCCAGCAGCAATACGGACAAGAACACTGAAGCTTTCTTT. The variable domain in full, completed from reference TRBV13 and TRBJ1-1, reads AAGVIQSPRHLIKEKRETATLKCYPIPRHDTVYWYQQGPGQDPQFLISFYEKMQSDKGSIPDRFSAQQFSDYHSELNMSSLELGDSALYFCASSNTDKNTEAFFGQGTRLTVV.

This rearrangement joins TRBV19 to TRBJ1-1; 7 nucleotides align to TRBD1. This CDR3 contains 13 residues. J lost 6 bases, V lost 6 bases, and 7 bases had no gene match. CDR1 is LNHDA, CDR2 SQIVND, per germline (reference sequence). The CDR3 region has the DNA TGTGCCAGTAGATCAAACAGGGGAGCTGAAGCTTTCTTT. Translating it yields CASRSNRGAEAFF.

Ten or more counts support this clonotype. The chain employs TRBV27 and TRBJ2-7; the D gene could be TRBD1 or TRBD2 (5 bases each). There are 14 residues in the CDR3. Germline V CDR1 and CDR2: MNHEY, SMNVEV (reference sequence). The ends were cut back, 2 bases at V and 3 bases at J, with 11 bases in the middle. CDR3 sequence reads: CASSLMGPNYEQYF. The CDR3 DNA reads as TGTGCCAGCAGTTTAATGGGACCAAACTACGAGCAGTACTTC.

V and J are TRBV4-3 and TRBJ1-3; 8 bases line up with TRBD1. Trimming took 0 bases from V and 4 from J; bases not matched to a gene: 8. CDR1 LGHNA and CDR2 YSLEER come from the germline V gene. The CDR3 is 17 amino acids. CDR3 sequence reads: CASSQDIGGTGGNTIYF. The CDR3 coding sequence is TGCGCCAGCAGCCAAGATATTGGCGGGACAGGCGGAAACACCATATATTTT.